This section outlines one T cell receptor beta chain sequence together with its context. This record comes from a study of shared clonotypes between healthy human individuals. Study as a whole: A couple of female and three male donors aged 18 to 49 were enrolled.

The ends lost 6 bases at V and 4 bases at J; junction bases unmatched: 5. This CDR3 region has 14 residues. Germline values: CDR1 SQVTM, CDR2 ANQGSEA. The authors ran unsorted PBMC replicate PCRs on 250 to 350 ng DNA, about 30,000 T cell genomes. In the authors' methods: Junction-only sequences without quality scores came from ImmunoSEQ, so filtering differed. Data came from immunoSEQ multiplex PCR; TCRdb stores just in-frame clones and leaves some out. V, J and clone size are those of that table, while D and trimming were read from the DNA. The profile shows roughly 500,000 clones, 75% to 85% of them singletons.

Sequenced material: PBMCs. The clonotype was recovered from a woman aged 40-49 years in good health. Some clones in this sample may be carry-over from other donors' samples. V usage is TRBV29-1 and J usage is TRBJ2-7; TRBD2 matches at 14 bases. The CDR3 loop reads CSVGGLAGAYEQYF. The DNA of the CDR3 is TGCAGCGTAGGGGGACTAGCGGGAGCGTACGAGCAGTACTTC.